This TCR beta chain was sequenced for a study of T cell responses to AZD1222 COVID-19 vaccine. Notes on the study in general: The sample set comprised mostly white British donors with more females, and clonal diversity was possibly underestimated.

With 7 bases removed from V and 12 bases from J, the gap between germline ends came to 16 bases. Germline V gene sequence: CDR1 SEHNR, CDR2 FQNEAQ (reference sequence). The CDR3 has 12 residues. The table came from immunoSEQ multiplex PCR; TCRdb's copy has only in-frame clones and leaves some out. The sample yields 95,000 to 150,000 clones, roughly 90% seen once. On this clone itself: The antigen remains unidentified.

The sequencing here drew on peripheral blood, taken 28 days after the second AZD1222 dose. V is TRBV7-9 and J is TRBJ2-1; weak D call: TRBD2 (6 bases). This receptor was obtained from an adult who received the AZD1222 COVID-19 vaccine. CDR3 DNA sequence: TGTGCCAGCACCAAGGAGGGATCTATGCAGTTCTTC. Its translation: CASTKEGSMQFF.